What follows describes a single T cell receptor (beta chain). The table lists this clonotype with a few counts. Its antigen is still unknown. No base quality information exists; no much larger clone differs at one position. The data originate from a study of CD8+CD57+ T cells in acquired aplastic anemia (dated 2018 in TCRdb). Context from the whole study: Extracted DNA from sorted CD4+ and CD8+ cells averaged around 3.3 ug, ranging from about 0.18 to 27.4 ug.

The study deep-sequenced TCR repertoires of sorted CD4+ and CD8+ blood T cells from severe aplastic anemia patients and healthy subjects. Ficoll-Paque density gradient centrifugation was used to isolate peripheral blood mononuclear cells. Before DNA extraction, CD4+ and CD8+ T cells were sorted by FACS or by magnetic beads. The paper as a whole reports these results and caveats: Between patients and healthy controls, no significant difference in CD8+ Simpson's diversity was found (P=0.060). About 29 CD8+ CDR3 sequences were found to be shared between patients and controls, but these sequences appeared to be highly expressed in patients and within the immunodominant clones of the patients.

Profiling of TCR beta VDJ combinations and CDR3 sequences used genomic DNA as the template. An Illumina HiSeq 2000 was used for TCR repertoire sequencing. Per the authors' processing: Repertoire assessment relied on Simpson's diversity index, CDR3 size and DJ length profiles, and TRBV/TRBJ rearrangement plots. Whichever DNA sequence was most abundant in the deep sequencing data was defined as the immunodominant clone. CDR3 amino acid sequences were screened for sharing across subjects and were compared with published repertoires and the VDJdb database. TCRdb reworked the public reads: Q25 trimming with fastp, MiXCR clone assembly, productive beta chains retained. When rows share a CDR3 protein, they turn into one entry using the most common DNA and genes. The V and J calls were determined by TCRdb, not by the authors. The sample table contains 250,000 to 350,000 distinct CDR3 sequences; only one count was recorded for around 60% of them. The top ten hold less than 9.5% of the sample.

Looking up the germline V gene (reference sequence) yields CDR1 SEHNR and CDR2 FQNEAQ. V loses 5 bases of germline sequence and J loses 7 bases, and the interval between the two ends is 18 bases. The CDR3 runs 16 amino acids, cysteine and phenylalanine included. Solely the CDR3 DNA is kept, with 48 bases framed from the first base. The rearrangement combines TRBV7-9 with TRBJ1-6; the D gene is perhaps TRBD1, on 5 matching bases. Input material: sorted CD4+, CD8+, or CD8+CD57+ T cells (not recorded which) from PBMCs. The TCR was taken from a human donor with severe aplastic anemia or a healthy control (not recorded which). DNA sequence: TGTGCCAGCAGCCTAAGTCCCAGGGCTGGAAATTCACCCCTCCACTTT. It translates to CASSLSPRAGNSPLHF. This CDR3, with the reference TRBV7-9 and TRBJ1-6 proteins standing in past its ends, gives the full variable domain DTGVSQNPRHKITKRGQNVTFRCDPISEHNRLYWYRQTLGQGPEFLTYFQNEAQLEKSRLLSDRFSAERPKGSFSTLEIQRTEQGDSAMYLCASSLSPRAGNSPLHFGNGTRLTVT.